One and the same sample provided the 2 T cell receptor beta chains below, sequenced in a study of cytomegalovirus exposure and HLA in healthy donors. A multiplex PCR was run with 60 Vbeta primers and 13 Jbeta primers. TCRdb's copy holds only in-frame clones and misses some; the assay was immunoSEQ multiplex PCR. This sample has around 120,000 clones, with 70% to 80% found just once. Sequenced sample: PBMCs. These receptors all stem from a woman in her forties or fifties in good health and CMV-seropositive.

The chain combines TRBV28 with TRBJ1-2; 7 bases are shared with TRBD1. Germline CDR1 MDHEN, CDR2 SYDVKM. V was pared by 3 bases and J by 3 bases, with 4 bases of the junction left unmatched. The length of the CDR3 is 14 residues. The CDR3 region has the DNA TGTGCCAGCAGTTTTCTGGACAGGCACTATGGCTACACCTTC. It codes for CASSFLDRHYGYTF.

The CDR3 DNA is TGTGCCAGTAGTATGGCCGGAGCCCAAGAGACCCAGTACTTC. It codes for CASSMAGAQETQYF. The gene calls are TRBV19 and TRBJ2-5; no definite D call. The ends were cut back, 3 bases at V and 1 base at J, with 9 bases in the middle. Germline V gives CDR1 LNHDA, CDR2 SQIVND (reference sequence). The CDR3 contains 14 residues.